Here is one TCR beta chain with its context. This sample is part of a study of blood T cell repertoires in COVID-19. Whole-study context: PBMCs, B-cell-depleted T cells, or T cells were the source of the cDNA or gDNA that made up the material.

In the original analysis: Estimation of nucleated cell counts was performed using reference gene primer amplification. Assay: immunoSEQ multiplex PCR; the TCRdb copy retains only in-frame clones and omits some. The D gene and trimming were derived from the DNA, and the V and J assignments and clone size from that table. The sample has roughly 200,000 clones, less than 85% seen once. The CDR3 runs to 15 residues. Trimming removed 0 bases at V and 3 bases at J, with 11 bases between. In germline, CDR1 is LGHNA, CDR2 YNFKEQ. Participants, 18 to 89 years old, spanned 25 or so US areas. Grouping used clinical history reported by participants in a survey and questionnaire.

Material: PBMCs or T cells enriched from blood (not recorded which). The chain has TRBV4-2 and TRBJ1-1, with D possibly matching TRBD1 (6 bases). The TCR was taken from a man in his forties who had recovered from COVID-19. The DNA of the CDR3 is TGTGCCAGCAGCCAAGATATGGCAGGGGACACTGAAGCTTTCTTT. It codes for CASSQDMAGDTEAFF.